The clone carrying this TCR beta chain was found a few times. Its antigen is as yet unknown. These data come from a study of blood T cells in healthy people across ages. Whole-study findings and limits: Observed TCR beta diversity showed a strong correlation with the percentage of naive T cells as measured by flow cytometry.

A J-beta primer mix and a sample-barcoded 5' primer were used in a second PCR of roughly 7 to 12 cycles. TCRdb re-analysed the 5' RACE reads in MiXCR, keeping a single row per CDR3 protein. In the table there are about 570,000 distinct CDR3 sequences, roughly 29% of which are singletons. The sample providers were healthy Caucasian people from Russia, aged about 6 to 100. Each donor's blood draw was 7.5 to 10 milliliters of peripheral blood. CDR1 is SQVTM and CDR2 is ANQGSEA in the germline V gene. The CDR3 loop spans 13 amino acids. V gave up 5 bases and J gave up 6 bases; unmatched junction bases: 2.

The source of this sequence is a woman in her 70s in good health. The chain joins TRBV29-1 to TRBJ2-1; TRBD2 matches at 12 bases. The material sequenced was blood. The CDR3 loop reads CSVTSGGPNEQFF. The CDR3 coding sequence is TGCAGCGTTACTAGCGGGGGGCCCAATGAGCAGTTCTTC.